These T cell receptor beta chains were read from a single sample in a study of cytomegalovirus exposure and HLA in healthy donors. Assay: immunoSEQ multiplex PCR; the TCRdb copy retains only in-frame clones and omits some. The profile shows some 170,000 clones, 86% of them singletons. Sequencing was performed on PBMCs. These receptors originate from a young woman in good health and CMV-seronegative. Each CDR3 is given with its conserved first and last residue. A D gene is named only where the DNA matches it firmly. Not all rows give a size; the values are once, few, many and, for expanded clones, a class.

abundance	v_gene	d_gene	j_gene	CDR3nt	CDR3aa
NA	TRBV29-1	NA	TRBJ1-1	TGCAGCGTTGTAGGAGGATTGAACACTGAAGCTTTCTTT	CSVVGGLNTEAFF
NA	TRBV4-3	TRBD2	TRBJ2-7	TGCGCCAGCAGCCGCGGACTAGCGGCCCCCTACGAGCAGTACTTC	CASSRGLAAPYEQYF
NA	TRBV4-3	TRBD2	TRBJ2-2	TGCGCCAGCAGCCCTCGACTAGCGGGACGGTGGGGGGAGCTGTTTTTT	CASSPRLAGRWGELFF
NA	TRBV5-4	TRBD1	TRBJ2-5	TGTGCCAGCAGCCCTCCGGGGAGACAGGGAGAGACCCAGTACTTC	CASSPPGRQGETQYF
NA	TRBV29-1	NA	TRBJ2-7	TGCAGCGTTTCGGGAGCGACCTACGAGCAGTACTTC	CSVSGATYEQYF
NA	TRBV6-5	NA	TRBJ2-7	TGTGCCAGCAGTTTGGGCAGGGCCCTCTTCTACGAGCAGTACTTC	CASSLGRALFYEQYF
NA	TRBV5-4	NA	TRBJ1-2	TGTGCCAGCAGGGAGAGGAATAACTATGGCTACACCTTC	CASRERNNYGYTF
NA	TRBV6-1	NA	TRBJ1-5	TGTGCCAGCGGACTATATTTTCAGCCCCAGCATTTT	CASGLYFQPQHF
NA	TRBV6-1	TRBD1	TRBJ2-7	TGTGCCAGCAGTGAAGCCGACGAGACAGGGCGCTTTCGCGAGCAGTACTTC	CASSEADETGRFREQYF
NA	TRBV7-2	NA	TRBJ2-4	TGTGCCAGCAGCTTGAGGTTTAAAAACATTCAGTACTTC	CASSLRFKNIQYF
NA	TRBV5-6	NA	TRBJ2-1	TGTGCCAGCAGCCCGGGTGATGAGCAGTTCTTC	CASSPGDEQFF
NA	TRBV7-8	NA	TRBJ1-2	TGTGCCAGCAGCTCGGGACTTGTAGGAGGCTATGGCTACACCTTC	CASSSGLVGGYGYTF
NA	TRBV10-1	NA	TRBJ1-1	TGCGCCACCTACCCAGGAGCTTTCTTT	CATYPGAFF
NA	TRBV7-8	NA	TRBJ1-2	TGTGCCAGCAGCTTAGATCGGACAAGAACTAACTATGGCTACACCTTC	CASSLDRTRTNYGYTF
NA	TRBV27	TRBD2	TRBJ2-3	TGTGCCAGCAGCACGTTAACTAGCGGGAGCACAGATACGCAGTATTTT	CASSTLTSGSTDTQYF
NA	TRBV9	NA	TRBJ1-3	TGTGCCAGCAGCGTAGATGGCAGGTCAAGCTCTGGAAACACCATATATTTT	CASSVDGRSSSGNTIYF
NA	TRBV27	NA	TRBJ2-1	TGTGCCAGCATGTCGGCGGGACCCGGTAACGATGAGCAGTTCTTC	CASMSAGPGNDEQFF
NA	TRBV12-5	TRBD1	TRBJ2-1	TGTGCTAGTGGTACAGGGGTAGGTGAGCAGTTCTTC	CASGTGVGEQFF
NA	TRBV6-1	NA	TRBJ1-3	TGTGCCAGCGCAACAGGGATCTCTGGAAACACCATATATTTT	CASATGISGNTIYF
NA	TRBV7-2	NA	TRBJ1-4	TGTGCCAGCAGCTTAGCAACCGGGACAACGGAAAAACTGTTTTTT	CASSLATGTTEKLFF
few	TRBV9	NA	TRBJ2-2	TGTGCCAGCAGCGTAGATCAGTACACCGGGGAGCTGTTTTTT	CASSVDQYTGELFF
NA	TRBV4-2	TRBD2	TRBJ2-7	TGTGCCAGCAGCCAACCCGCGGGAGGGCCGCTCTACGAGCAGTACTTC	CASSQPAGGPLYEQYF
NA	TRBV19	NA	TRBJ1-2	TGTGCCAGTAGTACTCTTGTATCACGAGGCCACTATGGCTACACCTTC	CASSTLVSRGHYGYTF
NA	TRBV18	TRBD1	TRBJ2-7	TGTGCCAGCTCACCCATGGGACAGGGGGTCTACGAGCAGTACTTC	CASSPMGQGVYEQYF
NA	TRBV10-3	TRBD2	TRBJ2-7	TGTGCCATCAGTCAGGGACTAGCGGGGCCTTACTACGAGCAGTACTTC	CAISQGLAGPYYEQYF
NA	TRBV7-8	TRBD2	TRBJ2-7	TGTGCCAGCAGCTTATCGGGACTAGCTTTTAACGAGCAGTACTTC	CASSLSGLAFNEQYF
NA	TRBV6-4	NA	TRBJ2-7	TGTGCCAGCAGTGACCGGGGGGGACAGATTACCAGGACCTCCTACGAGCAGTACTTC	CASSDRGGQITRTSYEQYF
NA	TRBV10-1	TRBD2	TRBJ2-3	TGCGCCAGCGGCGGACTAGCGGGCAACACAGATACGCAGTATTTT	CASGGLAGNTDTQYF
NA	TRBV13	NA	TRBJ1-1	TGTGCCAGCAGCTCCCCATTGGACAGTTTGCGCGCTGAAGCTTTCTTT	CASSSPLDSLRAEAFF
NA	TRBV6-5	NA	TRBJ1-1	TGTGCCAGCAGTTACCGGGGTCTGGTTTCGCATGTGACTTTCTTT	CASSYRGLVSHVTFF
NA	TRBV27	NA	TRBJ1-5	TGTGCCAGCAGTCCTGGGGGGAGCAATCAGCCCCAGCATTTT	CASSPGGSNQPQHF
NA	TRBV28	TRBD1	TRBJ1-2	TGTGCCAGCAGATCAGCCGGGACAGGGTCATCTACTAACTATGGCTACACCTTC	CASRSAGTGSSTNYGYTF
NA	TRBV7-9	TRBD1	TRBJ1-2	TGTGCCAGCAGCTTAGCTCAAAGACAGGGCGACTATGGCTACACCTTC	CASSLAQRQGDYGYTF
NA	TRBV9	TRBD1	TRBJ2-2	TGTGCCAGCAGCGTAGTTCGGGACAGACCGAACACCGGGGAGCTGTTTTTT	CASSVVRDRPNTGELFF
few	TRBV9	TRBD2	TRBJ2-3	TGTGCCAGCAGCGCAAGTAGCGGGAGAGTTGATACGCAGTATTTT	CASSASSGRVDTQYF
NA	TRBV7-8	NA	TRBJ2-7	TGTGCCAGCAGCTTAGCGGGGGGTCTGATGGATCAGTACTTC	CASSLAGGLMDQYF
many	TRBV30	NA	TRBJ1-2	TGTGCCTCAGCAACAACGGGGTGGGCCTATGGCTACACCTTC	CASATTGWAYGYTF
NA	TRBV5-1	NA	TRBJ2-7	TGCGCCAGCAGCATCGCTTCGGACGAGCAGTACTTC	CASSIASDEQYF
NA	TRBV15	NA	TRBJ1-4	TGTGCCACTTCCGGCCACGGAGGCGAAAAACTGTTTTTT	CATSGHGGEKLFF
NA	TRBV30	TRBD2	TRBJ2-1	TGTGCCTGCCCTGGGACTAGCGGGCGAAAGCAGTTCTTC	CACPGTSGRKQFF
NA	TRBV19	NA	TRBJ2-4	TGTGCCAGTAGTATAGACCTCTTACAGGCCAAAAACATTCAGTACTTC	CASSIDLLQAKNIQYF
NA	TRBV10-1	TRBD2	TRBJ2-7	TGCGCCAGCAGTGATAGCGGGGACATCCGCAGGTTTCACTTC	CASSDSGDIRRFHF
NA	TRBV4-3	NA	TRBJ2-1	TGCGCCAGCAGCTCGGGTGACAGGAGAGAGCAGTTCTTC	CASSSGDRREQFF
few	TRBV5-4	TRBD1	TRBJ2-7	TGTGCCAGCAGCTTGTCGGCAGGGGGCAACGAGCAGTACTTC	CASSLSAGGNEQYF
once	TRBV18	NA	TRBJ1-1	TGTGCCAGCTCACCTGATATAAGGGGTACTGAAGCTTTCTTT	CASSPDIRGTEAFF
NA	TRBV29-1	TRBD1	TRBJ2-1	TGCAGCGTTCTAACAGGGGCCCCCTACAATGAGCAGTTCTTC	CSVLTGAPYNEQFF
NA	TRBV6-6	TRBD2	TRBJ2-7	TGTGCCAGCAGTCCCAGCGGCGGGAGCTCCTACGAGCAGTACTTC	CASSPSGGSSYEQYF
NA	TRBV4-1	NA	TRBJ1-2	TGCGCCAGCAGCCAAGACGGCAGACTTGGCTACACCTTC	CASSQDGRLGYTF
NA	TRBV7-9	NA	TRBJ2-7	TGTGCCAGCAGATCGGGGGAGTCCCAATACGAGCAGTACTTC	CASRSGESQYEQYF
NA	TRBV27	NA	TRBJ2-2	TGTGCCAGCAGTTTCGAGGGTGGGGTAGGGAACACCGGGGAGCTGTTTTTT	CASSFEGGVGNTGELFF
NA	TRBV7-8	NA	TRBJ1-2	TGTGCCAGCAGCTTAGAGGTCAGACAACCTATCTATGGCTACACCTTC	CASSLEVRQPIYGYTF
few	TRBV4-1	TRBD1	TRBJ2-7	TGCGCCAGCAGCCAAGTCCAGGGGGCCCACTACGAGCAGTACTTC	CASSQVQGAHYEQYF
once	TRBV6-1	NA	TRBJ1-2	TGTGCCAGCAGACCCCGGGGGGGGAACTATGGCTACACCTTC	CASRPRGGNYGYTF
NA	TRBV13	TRBD1	TRBJ2-2	TGTGCCAGCAGCGCTGATACAGGGGCCGGGGAGCTGTTTTTT	CASSADTGAGELFF
NA	TRBV19	NA	TRBJ2-7	TGTGCCAGTAGTACCTCGGACAGCTCCTACGAGCAGTACTTC	CASSTSDSSYEQYF